Shown below are 17 T cell receptor beta chains from a single sample sequenced in a study. TCRdb reprocessed the 5' RACE reads with MiXCR, giving one entry per CDR3 protein. The sample has more than 40,000 distinct CDR3 sequences, roughly 29% seen once. Sequenced input: memory CD4+ T cells sorted from a lymph node. Subset reported: memory CD4+ T cells, CD4+CD45RO+CD25-. The receptors were gathered from a female donor with breast cancer.

This clonotype was counted only a few times. This chain uses TRBV10-3 with TRBJ2-3, with D unresolved. Germline V gene lookup returns CDR1 ENHRY and CDR2 SYGVKD. The length of the CDR3 is 13 residues. V was cut by 8 bases and J by 0 bases, with 9 bases left in between. CDR3 amino acids: CAIGPVSTDTQYF. CDR3 nucleotide sequence: TGTGCCATCGGGCCCGTTAGCACAGATACGCAGTATTTT.

This clonotype was seen only a few times. V usage is TRBV9 and J usage is TRBJ2-3; D call uncertain. The CDR3 has 19 amino acids. V shed 6 bases and J shed 3 bases, with 29 bases lying between them. Germline V lookup: CDR1 SGDLS, CDR2 YYNGEE. The CDR3 nucleotides are TGTGCCAGCACCGACCAAAGCTTATCGACCGAACTGGGAACAGATACGCAGTATTTT. This gives the protein CASTDQSLSTELGTDTQYF. Drawing the rest from reference TRBV9 and TRBJ2-3, the complete variable domain is DSGVTQTPKHLITATGQRVTLRCSPRSGDLSVYWYQQSLDQGLQFLIQYYNGEERAKGNILERFSAQQFPDLHSELNLSSLELGDSALYFCASTDQSLSTELGTDTQYFGPGTRLTVL.

This clonotype is deemed medium-sized. CDR3 sequence (DNA): TGCGCCAGCAGCCAAGTTAGGGTCACAGATACGCAGTATTTT. This codes for CASSQVRVTDTQYF. The rearrangement joins TRBV4-1 to TRBJ2-3, with D unresolved. CDR3 size: 14 residues. The germline V gene encodes CDR1 MGHRA and CDR2 YSYEKL. V was pared by 1 base and J by 2 bases, with 7 bases between.

J is TRBJ2-1 and V is TRBV7-3; D ambiguous. V was trimmed by 2 bases and J by 0 bases, leaving 8 bases between them. The germline V gene encodes CDR1 SGHTA and CDR2 FQGTGA. This CDR3 comprises 15 residues. The CDR3 region is CASSLVSSSYNEQFF. The CDR3 DNA follows: TGTGCCAGCAGCTTAGTATCTAGCTCCTACAATGAGCAGTTCTTC.

The rearrangement links TRBV20-1 to TRBJ2-7; 9 bases match TRBD2. CDR3 length: 12 amino acids. Germline V CDR1 and CDR2: DFQATT, SNEGSKA (reference sequence). V was pared by 8 bases and J by 2 bases, with 4 bases of the junction left unmatched. CDR3 coding DNA: TGCAGTTGTAGCGGGAGCCCCTACGAGCAGTACTTC. It specifies CSCSGSPYEQYF.

The chain recombines TRBV10-2 with TRBJ2-7; 8 positions match TRBD2. CDR3 size: 14 residues. Germline trimming cut 6 bases from V and 2 bases from J; bases unmatched to any gene: 6. CDR1 WSHSY and CDR2 SAAADI come from the germline V gene. The chain's CDR3 is CASRSGSGTYEQYF. CDR3 sequence (DNA): TGCGCCAGCAGGAGCGGGAGCGGGACCTACGAGCAGTACTTC.

The J gene is TRBJ1-2, the V gene TRBV5-1, with D perhaps matching TRBD1 (5 bases). CDR1 SGHRS and CDR2 YFSETQ come from the germline V gene. Trimming shortened V by 4 bases and J by 3 bases, and 13 bases separated the two germline ends. This CDR3 has 14 amino acids. The CDR3 region is CASSASGRDYGYTF. The CDR3 region has the DNA TGCGCCAGCAGCGCTTCAGGGAGGGACTATGGCTACACCTTC.

A note on this clonotype: The DNA is omitted, as the CDR3 cannot be located on it reliably, and the CDR3 follows TCRdb's listing. V is TRBV20-1 and J is TRBJ2-7; TRBD2 reflects the table's D call only, with no check against the DNA. The CDR3 length is 19 residues, termini included. The V gene's germline CDR1 is DFQATT and CDR2 SNEGSKA (reference sequence). The CDR3 is CSARDRVRVAGGNSYEQYF.

A few counts support this clonotype. This chain links TRBV5-6 with TRBJ1-1; D uncertain. V was clipped by 1 base and J by 1 base, with 11 bases between them. CDR3 length: 15 amino acids. The germline V gene has CDR1 SGHDT and CDR2 YYEEEE. CDR3 nucleotide sequence: TGTGCCAGCAGCTTGAGTGGGGTTCGGAACACTGAAGCTTTCTTT. Residues: CASSLSGVRNTEAFF.

Only a few counts were recorded for this clonotype. The rearrangement links TRBV20-1 to TRBJ1-1; no definite D call. CDR3 length: 13 amino acids. The V end lost 1 base, the J end lost 5 bases, and 11 bases lay between the germline ends. Per the germline V gene, CDR1 is DFQATT and CDR2 is SNEGSKA (reference sequence). Written as DNA, the CDR3 is TGCAGTGCTAGAGTGGTTAGTGGGACTGAAGCTTTCTTT. Translated: CSARVVSGTEAFF.

There are many counts of this clonotype. V is TRBV5-1 and J is TRBJ2-7; either TRBD1 or TRBD2 may fit D (5 bases each). Germline V CDR1 and CDR2: SGHRS, YFSETQ. V lost 4 bases and J 0 bases, leaving 14 bases between the germline ends. The CDR3 sequence is 15 residues long. CDR3 nucleotide sequence: TGCGCCAGCAGCGAGGGGAGCGAGTCCTCCTACGAGCAGTACTTC. Encoded protein: CASSEGSESSYEQYF.

V gene TRBV18 combines with J gene TRBJ1-5, with TRBD1 matching over 7 bases. CDR1 is KGHSH and CDR2 is LQKENI in the germline V gene. J was trimmed by 5 bases and V by 1 base; bases with no gene match: 2. CDR3 length: 14 residues. As DNA, the CDR3 is TGTGCCAGCTCACCACGAACAGGGGATCAGCCCCAGCATTTT. It yields the protein CASSPRTGDQPQHF.

Concerning this clonotype: This CDR3 is missing its conserved last phenylalanine or tryptophan, likely due to a read error. The genes are TRBV9 and TRBJ2-1; 8 bases line up with TRBD1. The CDR3 consists of 15 residues. J lost 5 bases, V lost 6 bases, and 10 bases had no gene match. Germline values: CDR1 SGDLS, CDR2 YYNGEE. In nucleotides, the CDR3 is TGTGCCAGCAATAACGGGGACAGGACAGACAATGAGCAGTTCTCC. Protein sequence: CASNNGDRTDNEQFS.

This chain connects TRBV12-3 or TRBV12-4 to TRBJ2-2; TRBD2 is a possible D gene (6 bases). Between the trimmed V and J ends, which lost 1 base and 5 bases, there was a span of 8 bases. The CDR3 extends over 14 amino acids. The CDR3 protein is CASSLGGETGELFF. DNA of the CDR3: TGTGCCAGCAGTTTAGGGGGGGAAACCGGGGAGCTGTTTTTT.

The CDR3 sequence is CASSLNLDGLANTGELFF. The CDR3 DNA is TGTGCCAGCAGCTTAAACCTCGATGGACTAGCGAACACCGGGGAGCTGTTTTTT. V and J are TRBV7-3 and TRBJ2-2; 7 positions match TRBD2. V gave up 1 base and J gave up 0 bases; unmatched junction bases: 8. Germline V gene sequence: CDR1 SGHTA, CDR2 FQGTGA. This CDR3 region has 18 residues.

This clonotype occurred a few times. This chain uses TRBV4-1 with TRBJ1-1; perhaps TRBD1 as D (5 bases). Trimming took off 0 bases at V and 5 bases at J, with 22 bases between the two ends. Germline loops: CDR1 MGHRA, CDR2 YSYEKL. CDR3 length: 18 residues. The CDR3 sequence is CASSQDRIGWTTGTEAFF. In nucleotides, the CDR3 is TGCGCCAGCAGCCAAGATAGAATTGGTTGGACAACGGGGACTGAAGCTTTCTTT.

This clonotype occurred a few times. A read error may produce the germline difference seen at one junction end. V gene TRBV7-7 combines with J gene TRBJ2-1, with 10 bases fitting TRBD2. CDR1 and CDR2 (germline): SSHAT, FNYEAQ (reference sequence). This CDR3 spans 15 amino acids. The chain's CDR3 is CASSLASGGIDEQFF. In nucleotides, the CDR3 is TGTGCTAGCAGCTTAGCTAGCGGGGGTATCGATGAGCAGTTCTTC.